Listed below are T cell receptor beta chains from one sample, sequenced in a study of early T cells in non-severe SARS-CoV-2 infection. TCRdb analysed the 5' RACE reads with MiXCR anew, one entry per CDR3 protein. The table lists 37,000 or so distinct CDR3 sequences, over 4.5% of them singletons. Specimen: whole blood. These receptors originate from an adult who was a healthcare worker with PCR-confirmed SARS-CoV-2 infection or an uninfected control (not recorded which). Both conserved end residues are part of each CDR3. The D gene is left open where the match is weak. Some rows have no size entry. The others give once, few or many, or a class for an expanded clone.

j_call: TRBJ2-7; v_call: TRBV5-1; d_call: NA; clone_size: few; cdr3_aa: CASKIGGTYEQYF; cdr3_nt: TGCGCCAGCAAAATCGGCGGGACCTACGAGCAGTACTTC
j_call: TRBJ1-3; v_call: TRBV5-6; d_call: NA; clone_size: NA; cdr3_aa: CASSLGRDYSGNTIYF; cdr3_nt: TGTGCCAGCAGCTTAGGTCGGGATTACTCTGGAAACACCATATATTTT
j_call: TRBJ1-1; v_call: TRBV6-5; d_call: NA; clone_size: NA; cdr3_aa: CASSYSGQTNTEAFF; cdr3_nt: TGTGCCAGCAGTTACTCGGGGCAGACGAACACTGAAGCTTTCTTT
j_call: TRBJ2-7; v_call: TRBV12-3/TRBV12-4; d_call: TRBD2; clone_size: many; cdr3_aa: CASSRPGAGTTEQYF; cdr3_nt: TGTGCCAGCAGTCGCCCAGGAGCGGGAACGACCGAGCAGTACTTC
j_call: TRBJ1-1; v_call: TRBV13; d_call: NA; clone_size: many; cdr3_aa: CASRAEMGGKAFF; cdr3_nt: TGTGCCAGCAGGGCCGAGATGGGCGGCAAAGCTTTCTTT
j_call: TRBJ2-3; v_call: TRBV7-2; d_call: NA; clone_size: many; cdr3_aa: CASSLAPGGYTQYF; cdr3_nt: TGTGCCAGCAGCTTAGCGCCAGGGGGGTATACGCAGTATTTT
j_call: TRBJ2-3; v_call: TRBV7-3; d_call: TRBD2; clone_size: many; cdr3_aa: CASSLQGGRTDTQYF; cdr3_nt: TGTGCCAGCAGCTTACAGGGCGGGAGGACAGATACGCAGTATTTT
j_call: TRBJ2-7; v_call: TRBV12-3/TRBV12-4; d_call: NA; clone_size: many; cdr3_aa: CASSPSDHYEQYF; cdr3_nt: TGTGCCAGCAGTCCATCCGACCACTACGAGCAGTACTTC
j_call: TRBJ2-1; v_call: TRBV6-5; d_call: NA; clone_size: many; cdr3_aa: CASSYARASPDEQFF; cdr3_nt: TGTGCCAGCAGTTACGCGCGGGCTAGTCCCGATGAGCAGTTCTTC
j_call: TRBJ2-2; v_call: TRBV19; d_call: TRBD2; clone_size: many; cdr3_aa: CASSIGGSGSTGELFF; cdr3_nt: TGTGCCAGTAGTATAGGTGGTAGCGGGAGCACCGGGGAGCTGTTTTTT
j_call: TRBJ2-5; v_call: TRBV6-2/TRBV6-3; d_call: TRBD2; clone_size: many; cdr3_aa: CASSYSAGVGETQYF; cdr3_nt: TGTGCCAGCAGTTACTCGGCGGGAGTCGGAGAGACCCAGTACTTC
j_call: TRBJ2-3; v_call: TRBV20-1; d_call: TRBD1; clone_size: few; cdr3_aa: CSAIEDRGPDTQYF; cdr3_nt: TGCAGTGCTATCGAAGACAGGGGGCCAGATACGCAGTATTTT
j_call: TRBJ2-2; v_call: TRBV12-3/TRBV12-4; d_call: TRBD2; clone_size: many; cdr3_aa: CASSNGRARRAELFF; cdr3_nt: TGTGCCAGCAGCAACGGGAGGGCCAGGCGAGCCGAGCTGTTTTTT
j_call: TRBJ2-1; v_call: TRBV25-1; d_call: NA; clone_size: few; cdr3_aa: CASGPSGVRSSYNEQFF; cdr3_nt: TGTGCCAGCGGCCCCTCGGGGGTGCGCAGCTCCTACAATGAGCAGTTCTTC
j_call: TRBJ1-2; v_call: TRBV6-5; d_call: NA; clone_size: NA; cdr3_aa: CASSLGGGGYTF; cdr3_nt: TGTGCCAGCAGTTTAGGGGGAGGGGGCTACACCTTC
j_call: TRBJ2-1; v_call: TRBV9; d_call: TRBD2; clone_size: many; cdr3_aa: CASSEGLAGGRKEFF; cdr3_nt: TGTGCCAGCAGCGAGGGACTAGCGGGAGGTAGGAAGGAGTTCTTC
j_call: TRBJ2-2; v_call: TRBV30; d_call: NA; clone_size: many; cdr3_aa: CAWERAANTGELFF; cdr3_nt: TGTGCCTGGGAAAGGGCAGCGAACACCGGGGAGCTGTTTTTT
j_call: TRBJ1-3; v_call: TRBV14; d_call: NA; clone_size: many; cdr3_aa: CASSQGRGLTGNTIYF; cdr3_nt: TGTGCCAGCAGCCAAGGACGGGGGCTTACTGGAAACACCATATATTTT
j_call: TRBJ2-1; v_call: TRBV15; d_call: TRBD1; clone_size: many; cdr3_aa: CATSRDRGINEQFF; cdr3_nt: TGTGCCACCAGCAGGGACAGGGGCATCAATGAGCAGTTCTTC
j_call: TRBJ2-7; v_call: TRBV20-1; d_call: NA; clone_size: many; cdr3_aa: CSATLGGRTREQYF; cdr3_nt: TGCAGTGCTACCCTAGGAGGGAGGACCCGGGAGCAGTACTTC
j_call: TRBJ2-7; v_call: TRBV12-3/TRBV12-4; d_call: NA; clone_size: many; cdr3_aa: CASSLLQGPHEQYF; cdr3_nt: TGTGCCAGCAGTTTACTACAGGGTCCCCACGAGCAGTACTTC
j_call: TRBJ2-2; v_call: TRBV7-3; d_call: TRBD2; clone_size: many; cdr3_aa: CASSLGLAGAADTGELFF; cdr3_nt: TGTGCCAGCAGCTTAGGACTAGCGGGAGCAGCGGACACCGGGGAGCTGTTTTTT
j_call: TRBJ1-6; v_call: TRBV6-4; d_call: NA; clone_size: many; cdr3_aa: CASSDGTEGGPLHF; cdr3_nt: TGTGCCAGCAGTGATGGGACGGAAGGTGGACCCCTCCACTTT
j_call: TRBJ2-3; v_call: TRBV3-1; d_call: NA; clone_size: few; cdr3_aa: CASSQEVSADTQYF; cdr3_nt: TGTGCCAGCAGCCAAGAAGTATCGGCAGATACGCAGTATTTT
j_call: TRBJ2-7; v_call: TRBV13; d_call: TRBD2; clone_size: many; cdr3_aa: CASNEAGEYNEQYF; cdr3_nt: TGTGCCAGCAACGAAGCGGGAGAGTATAACGAGCAGTACTTC
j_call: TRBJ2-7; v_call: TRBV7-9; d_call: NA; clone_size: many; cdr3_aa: CASSLKGEQYF; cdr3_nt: TGTGCCAGCAGCTTAAAGGGAGAGCAGTACTTC
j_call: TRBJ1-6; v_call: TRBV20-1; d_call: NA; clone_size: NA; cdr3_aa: CSARPDGAGYGSPLHF; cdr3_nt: TGCAGTGCTAGACCGGATGGTGCGGGGTATGGTTCACCCCTCCACTTT
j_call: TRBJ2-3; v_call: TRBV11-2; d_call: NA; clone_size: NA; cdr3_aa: CASSSGDTQYF; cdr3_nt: TGTGCCAGCAGCTCCGGGGATACGCAGTATTTT
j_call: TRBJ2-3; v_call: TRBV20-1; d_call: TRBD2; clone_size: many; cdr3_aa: CSARGPLAGVHTTDTQYF; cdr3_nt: TGCAGTGCTAGAGGTCCACTAGCGGGAGTCCACACCACAGATACGCAGTATTTT
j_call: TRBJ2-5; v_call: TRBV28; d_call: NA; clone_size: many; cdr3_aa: CASSFSISSRETQYF; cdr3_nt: TGTGCCAGCAGTTTTAGTATTTCAAGTAGGGAGACCCAGTACTTC
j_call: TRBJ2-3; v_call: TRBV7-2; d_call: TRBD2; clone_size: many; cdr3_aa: CASSLLAGGPMGTDTQYF; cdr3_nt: TGTGCCAGCAGCTTACTAGCGGGAGGACCTATGGGCACAGATACGCAGTATTTT
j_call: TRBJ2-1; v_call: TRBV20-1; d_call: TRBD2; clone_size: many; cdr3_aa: CSARSLAGNEQFF; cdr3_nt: TGCAGTGCTAGAAGCCTAGCGGGCAATGAGCAGTTCTTC
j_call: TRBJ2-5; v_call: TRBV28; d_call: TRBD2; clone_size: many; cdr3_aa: CDLKVIGRVETQYF; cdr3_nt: TGTGATCTCAAAGTGATCGGGAGGGTAGAGACCCAGTACTTC
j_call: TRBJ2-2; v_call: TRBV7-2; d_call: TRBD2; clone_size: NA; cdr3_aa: CASSYRLAGVLGTGELFF; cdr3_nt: TGTGCCAGCAGCTACCGACTAGCGGGAGTTCTCGGCACCGGGGAGCTGTTTTTT
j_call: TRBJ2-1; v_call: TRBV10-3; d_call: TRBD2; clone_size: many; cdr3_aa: CAISVWTSGGNEQFF; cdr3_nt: TGTGCCATCAGTGTATGGACTAGCGGGGGGAATGAGCAGTTCTTC
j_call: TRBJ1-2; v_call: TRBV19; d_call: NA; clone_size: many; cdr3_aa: CASSINQQYYGYTF; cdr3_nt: TGTGCCAGTAGTATAAACCAGCAGTACTATGGCTACACCTTC
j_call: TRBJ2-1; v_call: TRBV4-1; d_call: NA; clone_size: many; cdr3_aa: CASSEGRGSYNEQFF; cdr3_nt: TGCGCCAGCAGCGAAGGCAGGGGCTCCTACAATGAGCAGTTCTTC
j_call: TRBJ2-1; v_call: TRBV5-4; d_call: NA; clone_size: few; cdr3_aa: CASSHQLENEQFF; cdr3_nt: TGTGCCAGCAGCCACCAACTAGAGAATGAGCAGTTCTTC
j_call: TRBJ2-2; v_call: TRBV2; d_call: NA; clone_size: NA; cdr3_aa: CASGNANTGELFF; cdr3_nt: TGTGCCAGCGGCAACGCGAACACCGGGGAGCTGTTTTTT
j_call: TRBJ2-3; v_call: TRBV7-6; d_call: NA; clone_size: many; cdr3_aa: CASSLSMRSGGRDTQYF; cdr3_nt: TGTGCCAGCAGCTTATCAATGAGGAGCGGAGGCCGAGATACGCAGTATTTT
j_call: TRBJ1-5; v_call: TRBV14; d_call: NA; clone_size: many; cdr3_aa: CASSQGIDQPQHF; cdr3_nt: TGTGCCAGCAGCCAGGGAATCGATCAGCCCCAGCATTTT
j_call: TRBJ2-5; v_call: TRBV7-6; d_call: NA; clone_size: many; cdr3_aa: CASSLGAGSYSETQYF; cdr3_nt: TGTGCCAGCAGCTTAGGGGCGGGATCGTACTCGGAGACCCAGTACTTC
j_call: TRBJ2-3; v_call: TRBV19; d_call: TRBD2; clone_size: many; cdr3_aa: CASRPRGTSGTVRDTQYF; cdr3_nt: TGTGCCAGTAGGCCTCGTGGGACTAGCGGGACGGTACGGGATACGCAGTATTTT
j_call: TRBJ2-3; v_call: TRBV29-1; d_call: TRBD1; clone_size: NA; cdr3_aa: CSVRDRGLADTQYF; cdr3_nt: TGCAGCGTTCGGGACAGGGGGCTAGCAGATACGCAGTATTTT